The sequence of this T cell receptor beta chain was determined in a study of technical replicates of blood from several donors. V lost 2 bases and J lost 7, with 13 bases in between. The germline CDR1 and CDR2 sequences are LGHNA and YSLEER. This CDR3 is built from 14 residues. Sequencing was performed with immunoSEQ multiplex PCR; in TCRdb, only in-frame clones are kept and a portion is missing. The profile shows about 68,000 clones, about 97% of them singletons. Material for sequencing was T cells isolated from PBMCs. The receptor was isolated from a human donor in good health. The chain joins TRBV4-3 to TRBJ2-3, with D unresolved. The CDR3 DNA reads TGCGCCAGCAGCCAAAATTCATTGAGTTATACGCAGTATTTT. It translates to CASSQNSLSYTQYF.